The subject of this entry is one TCR beta chain. These data originate in a study of shared T cell receptors in the human thymus. Here immunoSEQ multiplex PCR was the method, and the copy in TCRdb shows in-frame clones only, minus some. The sample records 500,000 to 850,000 clones, 70% to 90% being singletons. This CDR3 spans 13 amino acids. Trimming removed 7 bases from V and 1 base from J, with 8 bases in between. The V gene's germline CDR1 is ENHRY and CDR2 SYGVKD. These data were likewise used in another study, on human thymus T cells.

The sequence was obtained from a boy under three years old with a congenital heart defect. This rearrangement joins TRBV10-3 to TRBJ1-3; D perhaps matches TRBD1 (5 bases). What was sequenced was thymocytes. In nucleotides, the CDR3 is TGTGCCATCACGGCAGGGTCTGGAAACACCATATATTTT. Translating gives CAITAGSGNTIYF.